Listed here is a single TCR beta chain. The data stem from a study of blood T cell repertoires in COVID-19. Study summary: Whether acute or convalescent, the COVID-19 samples came from the United States, Italy and Spain. Sample material is recorded as cDNA or gDNA derived from T cells, B-cell-depleted T cells, or PBMCs.

Study processing details: Quantification of nucleated cells was approximated via reference gene primer amplification. TCRdb keeps only in-frame clones here, not all; method: immunoSEQ multiplex PCR. V, J and clone size are those of that table, while D and trimming were read from the DNA. The sample records about 480,000 clones, 85% to 90% being singletons. The study recruited people aged roughly 18 to 100 years across around 24 US areas. Looked up from germline, CDR1 is GTSNPN and CDR2 is SVGIG (reference sequence). The CDR3 is 16 residues long. The V segment lost 1 base and the J segment 5 bases; nucleotides outside the gene matches: 12.

This clonotype was obtained from a middle-aged woman who had recovered from COVID-19. The chain combines TRBV30 with TRBJ1-2; TRBD1 matches 8 bases. Sequencing was done on a sample of PBMCs or T cells enriched from blood (not recorded which). The CDR3, as DNA: TGTGCCTGGAGTGGCCAGGGGGCGCGAGCGGGGTATGGCTACACCTTC. Translating gives CAWSGQGARAGYGYTF.